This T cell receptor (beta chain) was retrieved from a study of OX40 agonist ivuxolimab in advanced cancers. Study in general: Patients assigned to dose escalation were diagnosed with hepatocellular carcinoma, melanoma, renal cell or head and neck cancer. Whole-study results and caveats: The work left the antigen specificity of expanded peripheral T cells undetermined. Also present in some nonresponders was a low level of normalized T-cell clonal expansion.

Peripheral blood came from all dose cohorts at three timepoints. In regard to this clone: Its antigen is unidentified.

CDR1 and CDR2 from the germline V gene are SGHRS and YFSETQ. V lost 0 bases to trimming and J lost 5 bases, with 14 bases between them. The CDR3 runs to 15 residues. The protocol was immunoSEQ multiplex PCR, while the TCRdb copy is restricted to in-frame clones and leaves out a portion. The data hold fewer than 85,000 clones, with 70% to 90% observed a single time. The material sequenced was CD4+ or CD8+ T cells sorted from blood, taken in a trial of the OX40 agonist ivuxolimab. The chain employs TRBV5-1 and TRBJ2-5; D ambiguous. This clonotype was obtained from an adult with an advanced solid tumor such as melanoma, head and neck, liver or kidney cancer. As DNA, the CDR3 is TGCGCCAGCAGCTTGGCTGGGTCAGTCCGGGAGACCCAGTACTTC. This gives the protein CASSLAGSVRETQYF.